This TCR beta chain is from a study of T cells after posttransplantation cyclophosphamide. Findings and limits, study-wide: Skin or GI-infiltrating T cells shared few TRB sequences with blood.

The CDR3 has 14 amino acids. From germline, CDR1 is SGHRS and CDR2 YFSETQ. V was pared by 0 bases and J by 2 bases, with 8 bases between. Produced via immunoSEQ multiplex PCR; TCRdb's table is partial and in-frame only. This set yields under 50,000 clones and no singletons; the top ten hold 4% to 5.5%. At least ten counts were recorded for this clone. Its antigen is unidentified. Sequences were obtained from PBMCs. The receptor was derived from a woman aged 45-60 years in good health and a related stem cell transplant donor. This sequence joins TRBV5-1 and TRBJ1-1; possible D gene TRBD1, 5 bases. The CDR3 loop reads CASSLVGANTEAFF. CDR3 sequence (DNA): TGCGCCAGCAGCTTGGTAGGGGCAAACACTGAAGCTTTCTTT.